This T cell receptor beta chain was observed in a study of shared clonotypes between healthy human individuals. At the level of the study: Donor ages ranged 18 to 49 years: a couple of women, a few men. The plates for each donor numbered three CD4 naive, three CD4 memory, two CD8 naive and one CD8 memory.

The germline V gene has CDR1 SNHLY and CDR2 FYNNEI. The germline V and J ends were trimmed by 6 bases and 1 base, with 9 bases remaining between them. This CDR3 contains 14 residues. Sorted-subset replicate PCR reactions contained about 200 ng DNA, corresponding to about 30,000 T cell genomes. Sequenced by immunoSEQ multiplex PCR; TCRdb stores in-frame clones only, minus some. The sample holds 2 million or so clones; 85% to 95% are singletons and the top ten take 0.1% to 0.15%. Whole-study findings and limits: Across a handful of donors, naive CD4 shared roughly 5%, naive CD8 around 3.5%, memory CD4 about 2.4%, memory CD8 0.35% to 0.5%.

A note on this clone: Antigen specificity is unknown.

The specimen was naive CD4+ T cells sorted from blood. Subset here: CD45RA+ positively selected. The chain couples TRBV2 to TRBJ2-2; no clear D. The receptor comes from a man aged 18 to 35 in good health. The CDR3 nucleotides are TGTGCCAGCAGGCGAGAAATGAACACCGGGGAGCTGTTTTTT. It specifies CASRREMNTGELFF.